This T cell receptor (beta chain) was profiled in a study of early T cells in non-severe SARS-CoV-2 infection. Study in general: Sequencing was performed on bulk RNA from unsorted whole blood, leaving chains unpaired. Study-wide points: Comparison of clonotypes with VDJdb favored anti-spike CD8 responses while missing private and CD4 specificities.

The table lists this clonotype with many counts. Its target is unknown. After removal of 2 bases from V and 0 bases from J, the junction contained 3 bases not matched to a gene. Looked up from germline, CDR1 is LGHDT and CDR2 is YNNKEL (reference sequence). This CDR3 has 15 residues. Unique molecular identifiers were attached to individual cDNA molecules. From the 5' RACE reads, TCRdb called clonotypes with MiXCR, one entry per CDR3 protein. In the table there are more than 65,000 distinct CDR3 sequences, over 10% of which are singletons. This TCR was sampled from an adult who was a healthcare worker with PCR-confirmed SARS-CoV-2 infection or an uninfected control (not recorded which). The chain has TRBV3-1 and TRBJ2-7, with TRBD1 matching 8 bases. Sequenced input: whole blood. The CDR3 nucleotides read TGTGCCAGCAGCCAACGGACAGGGTACTCCTACGAGCAGTACTTC. Its translation is CASSQRTGYSYEQYF.